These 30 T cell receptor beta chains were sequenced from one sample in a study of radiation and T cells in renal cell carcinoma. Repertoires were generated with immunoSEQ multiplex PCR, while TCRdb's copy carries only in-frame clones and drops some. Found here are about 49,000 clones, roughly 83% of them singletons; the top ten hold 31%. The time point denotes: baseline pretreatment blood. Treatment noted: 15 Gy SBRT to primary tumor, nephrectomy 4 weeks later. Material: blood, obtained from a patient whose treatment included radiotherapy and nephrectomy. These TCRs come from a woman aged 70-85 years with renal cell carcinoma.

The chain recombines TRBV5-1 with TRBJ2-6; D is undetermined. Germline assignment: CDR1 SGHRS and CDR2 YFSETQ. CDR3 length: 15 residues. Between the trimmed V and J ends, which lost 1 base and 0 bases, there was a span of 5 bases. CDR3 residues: CASSLTVSGANVLTF. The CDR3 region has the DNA TGCGCCAGCAGCTTGACGGTCTCTGGGGCCAACGTCCTGACTTTC.

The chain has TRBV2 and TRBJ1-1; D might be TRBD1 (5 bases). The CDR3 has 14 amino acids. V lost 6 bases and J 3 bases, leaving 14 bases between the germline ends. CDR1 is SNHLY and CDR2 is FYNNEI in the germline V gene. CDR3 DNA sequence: TGTGCCAGCAGGTCAGGGCATGAGGACACTGAAGCTTTCTTT. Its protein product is CASRSGHEDTEAFF.

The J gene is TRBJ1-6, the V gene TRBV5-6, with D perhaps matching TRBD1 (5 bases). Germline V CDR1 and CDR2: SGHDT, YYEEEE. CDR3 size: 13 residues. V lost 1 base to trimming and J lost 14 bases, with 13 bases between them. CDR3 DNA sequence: TGTGCCAGCAGCTTGAAGGGCCCCAGGGCCCTCCACTTT. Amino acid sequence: CASSLKGPRALHF. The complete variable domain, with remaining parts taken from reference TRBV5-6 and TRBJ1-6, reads DAGVTQSPTHLIKTRGQQVTLRCSPKSGHDTVSWYQQALGQGPQFIFQYYEEEERQRGNFPDRFSGHQFPNYSSELNVNALLLGDSALYLCASSLKGPRALHFGNGTRLTVT.

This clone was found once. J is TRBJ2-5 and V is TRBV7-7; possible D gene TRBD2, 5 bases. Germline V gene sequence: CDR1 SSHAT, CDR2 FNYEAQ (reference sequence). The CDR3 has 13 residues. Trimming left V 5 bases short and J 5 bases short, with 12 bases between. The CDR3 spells CASSQGLLETQYF. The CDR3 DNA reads TGTGCCAGCAGCCAAGGACTCCTTGAGACCCAGTACTTC.

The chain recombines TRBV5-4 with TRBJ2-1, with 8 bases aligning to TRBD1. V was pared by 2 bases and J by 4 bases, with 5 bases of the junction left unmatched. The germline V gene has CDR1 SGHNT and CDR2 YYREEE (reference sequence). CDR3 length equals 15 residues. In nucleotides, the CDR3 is TGTGCCAGCAGCTTAGGACAGGGTTCATACAATGAGCAGTTCTTC. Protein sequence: CASSLGQGSYNEQFF. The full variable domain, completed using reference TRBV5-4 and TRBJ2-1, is ETGVTQSPTHLIKTRGQQVTLRCSSQSGHNTVSWYQQALGQGPQFIFQYYREEENGRGNFPPRFSGLQFPNYSSELNVNALELDDSALYLCASSLGQGSYNEQFFGPGTRLTVL.

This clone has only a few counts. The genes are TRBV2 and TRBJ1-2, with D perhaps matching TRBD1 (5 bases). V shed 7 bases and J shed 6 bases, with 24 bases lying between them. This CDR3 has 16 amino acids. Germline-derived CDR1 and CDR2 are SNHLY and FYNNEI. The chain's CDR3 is CASTDRTEGLLDGYTF. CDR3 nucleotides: TGTGCCAGCACCGATCGTACGGAGGGGCTTTTAGATGGCTACACCTTC.

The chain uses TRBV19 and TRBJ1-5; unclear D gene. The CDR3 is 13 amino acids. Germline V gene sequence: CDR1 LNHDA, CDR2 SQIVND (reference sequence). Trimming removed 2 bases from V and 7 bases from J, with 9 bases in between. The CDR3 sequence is CASSINGRQPQHF. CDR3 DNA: TGTGCCAGTAGTATAAACGGGAGACAGCCCCAGCATTTT.

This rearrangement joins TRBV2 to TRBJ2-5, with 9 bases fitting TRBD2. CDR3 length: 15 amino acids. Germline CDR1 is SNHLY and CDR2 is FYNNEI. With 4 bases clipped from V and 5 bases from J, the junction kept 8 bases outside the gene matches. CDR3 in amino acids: CASSVPSGTRETQYF. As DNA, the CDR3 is TGTGCCAGCAGTGTCCCTAGCGGGACCCGGGAGACCCAGTACTTC.

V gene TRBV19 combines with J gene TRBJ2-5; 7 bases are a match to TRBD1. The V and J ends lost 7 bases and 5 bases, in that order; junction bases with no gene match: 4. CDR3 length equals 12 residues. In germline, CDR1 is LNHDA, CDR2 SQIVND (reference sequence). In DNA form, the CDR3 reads TGTGCCAGTAAGGGACAGTCGGAGACCCAGTACTTC. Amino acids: CASKGQSETQYF.

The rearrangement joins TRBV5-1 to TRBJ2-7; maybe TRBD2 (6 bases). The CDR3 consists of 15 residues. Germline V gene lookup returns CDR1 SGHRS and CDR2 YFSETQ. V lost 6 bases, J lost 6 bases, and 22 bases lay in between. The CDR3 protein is CASTRTSGYSGEQYF. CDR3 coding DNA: TGCGCCAGCACACGGACCAGCGGGTACTCTGGCGAGCAGTACTTC.

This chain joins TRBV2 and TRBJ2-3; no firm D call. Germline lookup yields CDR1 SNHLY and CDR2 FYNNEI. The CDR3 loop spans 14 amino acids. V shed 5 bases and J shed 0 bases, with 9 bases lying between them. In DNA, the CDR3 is TGTGCCAGCAGTACCGCGACTAGCACAGATACGCAGTATTTT. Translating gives CASSTATSTDTQYF.

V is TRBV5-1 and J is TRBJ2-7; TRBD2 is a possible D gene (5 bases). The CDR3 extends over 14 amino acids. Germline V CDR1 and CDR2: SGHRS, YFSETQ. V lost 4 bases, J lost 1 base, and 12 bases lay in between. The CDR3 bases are TGCGCCAGCAGCCCGGCGGGTCGGTCCTACGAGCAGTACTTC. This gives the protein CASSPAGRSYEQYF.

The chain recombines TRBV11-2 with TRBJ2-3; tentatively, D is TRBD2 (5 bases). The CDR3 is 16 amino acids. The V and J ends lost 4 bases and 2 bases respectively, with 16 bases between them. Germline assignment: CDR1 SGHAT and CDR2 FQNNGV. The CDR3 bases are TGTGCCAGCAGCTGGAGCGGTTTTCAGGTCACAGATACGCAGTATTTT. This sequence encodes CASSWSGFQVTDTQYF. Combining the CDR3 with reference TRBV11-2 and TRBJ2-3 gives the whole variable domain EAGVAQSPRYKIIEKRQSVAFWCNPISGHATLYWYQQILGQGPKLLIQFQNNGVVDDSQLPKDRFSAERLKGVDSTLKIQPAKLEDSAVYLCASSWSGFQVTDTQYFGPGTRLTVL.

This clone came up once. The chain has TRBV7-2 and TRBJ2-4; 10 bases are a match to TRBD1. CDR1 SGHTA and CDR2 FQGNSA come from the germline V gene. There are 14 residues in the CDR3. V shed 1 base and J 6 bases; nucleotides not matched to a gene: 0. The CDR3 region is CASSLGQGANIQYF. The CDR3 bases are TGTGCCAGCAGCTTAGGACAGGGGGCAAACATTCAGTACTTC.

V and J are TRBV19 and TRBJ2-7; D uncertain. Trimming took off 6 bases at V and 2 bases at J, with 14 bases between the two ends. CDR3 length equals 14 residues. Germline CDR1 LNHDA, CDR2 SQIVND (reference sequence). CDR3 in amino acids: CASSVRTPPYEQYF. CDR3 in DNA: TGTGCCAGTAGCGTCCGGACGCCACCCTACGAGCAGTACTTC.

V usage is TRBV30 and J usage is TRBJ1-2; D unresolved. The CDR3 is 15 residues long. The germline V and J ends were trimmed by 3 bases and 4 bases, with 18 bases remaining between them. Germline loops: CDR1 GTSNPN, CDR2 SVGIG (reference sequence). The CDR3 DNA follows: TGTGCCTGGAGGCGGTCGGACCGATTTTTCTATGGCTACACCTTC. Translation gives CAWRRSDRFFYGYTF.

The CDR3 region is CASSLHLSQETQYF. CDR3 coding DNA: TGTGCCAGCAGCCTCCACCTGAGCCAAGAGACCCAGTACTTC. The rearrangement links TRBV9 to TRBJ2-5; no clear D. The germline V gene encodes CDR1 SGDLS and CDR2 YYNGEE. The CDR3 has 14 residues. Trimming left V 4 bases short and J 1 base short, with 11 bases between.

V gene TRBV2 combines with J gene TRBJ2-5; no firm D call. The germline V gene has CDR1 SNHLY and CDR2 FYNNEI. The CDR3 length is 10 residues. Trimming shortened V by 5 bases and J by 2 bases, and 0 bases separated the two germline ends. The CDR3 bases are TGTGCCAGCAGTCAAGAGACCCAGTACTTC. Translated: CASSQETQYF.

CDR3 region: CAHSVDRGVDQPQHF. CDR3 DNA: TGTGCCCACAGCGTTGACAGGGGGGTTGATCAGCCCCAGCATTTT. The chain uses TRBV6-6 and TRBJ1-5; 9 bases align to TRBD1. CDR3 length equals 15 residues. The junction had 13 bases not matched to a gene; V was cut back by 11 bases and J by 5 bases. CDR1 and CDR2 from the germline V gene are MNHNY and SVGAGI (reference sequence).

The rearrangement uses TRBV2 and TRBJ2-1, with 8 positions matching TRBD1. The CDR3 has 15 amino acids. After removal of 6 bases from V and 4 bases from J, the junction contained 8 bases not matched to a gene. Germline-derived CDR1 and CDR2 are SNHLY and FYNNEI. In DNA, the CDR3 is TGTGCCAGCAGGCAAGACAGGGGAACTTACAATGAGCAGTTCTTC. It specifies CASRQDRGTYNEQFF.

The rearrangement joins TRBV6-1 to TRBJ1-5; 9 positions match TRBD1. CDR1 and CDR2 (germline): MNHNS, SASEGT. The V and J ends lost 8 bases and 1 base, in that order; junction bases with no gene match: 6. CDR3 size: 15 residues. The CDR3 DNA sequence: TGTGCCAGCTGGGAACAGGGGGCCAGCAATCAGCCCCAGCATTTT. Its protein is CASWEQGASNQPQHF.

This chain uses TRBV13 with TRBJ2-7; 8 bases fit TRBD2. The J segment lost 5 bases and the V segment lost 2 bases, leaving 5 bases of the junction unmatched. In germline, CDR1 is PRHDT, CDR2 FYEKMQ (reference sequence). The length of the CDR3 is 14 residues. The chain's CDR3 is CASSLRLAWHEQYF. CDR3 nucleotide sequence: TGTGCCAGCAGCTTAAGACTAGCGTGGCACGAGCAGTACTTC.

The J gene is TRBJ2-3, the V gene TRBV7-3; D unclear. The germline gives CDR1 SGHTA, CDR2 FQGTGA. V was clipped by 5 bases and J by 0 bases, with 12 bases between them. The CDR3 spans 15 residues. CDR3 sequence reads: CASSKMDVSTDTQYF. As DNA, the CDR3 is TGTGCCAGCAGCAAGATGGATGTGAGCACAGATACGCAGTATTTT.

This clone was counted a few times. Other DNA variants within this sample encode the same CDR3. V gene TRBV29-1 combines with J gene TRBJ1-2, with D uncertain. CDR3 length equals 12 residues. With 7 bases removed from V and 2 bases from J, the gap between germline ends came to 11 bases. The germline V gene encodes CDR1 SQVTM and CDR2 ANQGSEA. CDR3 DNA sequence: TGCAGCGCCCAGGACGGCAACTATGGCTACACCTTC. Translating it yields CSAQDGNYGYTF.

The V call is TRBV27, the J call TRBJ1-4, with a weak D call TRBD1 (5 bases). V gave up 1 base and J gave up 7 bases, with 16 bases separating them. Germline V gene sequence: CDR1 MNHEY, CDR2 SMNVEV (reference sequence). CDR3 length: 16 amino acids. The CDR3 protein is CASSLLPGAGGEKLFF. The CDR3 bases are TGTGCCAGCAGTTTATTGCCCGGGGCCGGAGGTGAAAAACTGTTTTTT.

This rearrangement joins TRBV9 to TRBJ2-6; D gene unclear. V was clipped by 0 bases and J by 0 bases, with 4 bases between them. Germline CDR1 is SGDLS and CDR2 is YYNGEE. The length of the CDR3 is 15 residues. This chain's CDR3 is CASSVDSSGANVLTF. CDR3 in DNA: TGTGCCAGCAGCGTAGACAGCTCTGGGGCCAACGTCCTGACTTTC.

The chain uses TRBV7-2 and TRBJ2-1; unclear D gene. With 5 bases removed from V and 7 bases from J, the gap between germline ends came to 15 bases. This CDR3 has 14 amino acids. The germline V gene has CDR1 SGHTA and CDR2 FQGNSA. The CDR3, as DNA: TGTGCCAGCAGCCCACCACCCTTGGGGAATGAGCAGTTCTTC. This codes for CASSPPPLGNEQFF.

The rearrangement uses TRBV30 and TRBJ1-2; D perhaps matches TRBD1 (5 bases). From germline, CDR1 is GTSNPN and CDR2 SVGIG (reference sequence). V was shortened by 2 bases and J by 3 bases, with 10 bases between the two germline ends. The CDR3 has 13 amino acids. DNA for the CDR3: TGTGCCTGGAGTCCTGTGACAGACTATGGCTACACCTTC. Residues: CAWSPVTDYGYTF.

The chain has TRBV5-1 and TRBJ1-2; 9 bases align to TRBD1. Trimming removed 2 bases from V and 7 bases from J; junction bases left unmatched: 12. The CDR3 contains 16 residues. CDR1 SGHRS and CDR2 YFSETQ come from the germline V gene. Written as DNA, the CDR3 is TGCGCCAGCAGCTTATCTCGGGACAGGGCGCCTGGTGGCTACACCTTC. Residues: CASSLSRDRAPGGYTF.

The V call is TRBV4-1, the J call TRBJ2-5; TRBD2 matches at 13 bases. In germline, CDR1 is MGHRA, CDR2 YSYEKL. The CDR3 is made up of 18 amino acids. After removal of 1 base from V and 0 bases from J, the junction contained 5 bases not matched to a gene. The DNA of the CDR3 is TGCGCCAGCAGCCAAGGAATGGGACTAGCGGGGAACCAAGAGACCCAGTACTTC. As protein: CASSQGMGLAGNQETQYF.